Below, one TCR beta chain is given with its context. Its binding antigen is unknown. One base away there is no much larger clone; base qualities are not given. Using the deep immunoSEQ assay, TCR CDR3 regions were amplified from genomic DNA by multiplex PCR. For each cell subset, the extracted genomic DNA was distributed evenly across all wells of several immunoSEQ 96-well plates, and each plate served as one replicate. Each replicate PCR for unsorted PBMC received approximately 300 ng genomic DNA, equal to about 30,000 T cell genomes. Unsorted PBMC genomic DNA was sequenced across ten immunoSEQ deep assay plates. Purified libraries were quantified with a Qubit 3.0 fluorometer, sized on a Bioanalyzer 2100, and re-quantified with the KAPA Library Quantification kit. Each immunoSEQ 96-well plate was sequenced on its own single-read 150-cycle Illumina NextSeq 550 flow cell. For the original study's pipeline: Because the immunoSEQ output held only junctional sequences and lacked quality scores, the filtering could not match the filtering applied to full-length reads. Sequences were annotated with PyIR, a Python wrapper for IgBLAST v1.9, and V/J genes and CDR3 were assigned using IMGT germline references. Any read was removed if the V/J assignment was weak (E-value above 1e-6), the CDR3 was missing, or the read contained stop codons, out-of-frame junctions, or ambiguous translated residues. V3J clonotypes were defined as sequences sharing an identical inferred V gene, J gene, and CDR3 amino acid sequence. The percentage overlap between two repertoires was calculated by dividing the number of shared unique clonotypes by the size of the smaller repertoire. Repertoire richness was assessed with RTK rarefaction, the Chao1 estimator, and Recon v2.1 estimates of unobserved clonotypes. Not all clones reach the TCRdb copy of this immuneACCESS table, which keeps in-frame sequences only. Checked studies attribute under half of the gap to unresolved V genes and leave the rest unexplained. D and trimming were read from the DNA, whereas the V and J calls and clone size are those reported in that table. This sample is represented by about 480,000 clones; about 80% of them were singletons. The top ten clonotypes cover under 15% of the sample.

The data originate from a study of shared clonotypes between healthy human individuals (dated by TCRdb to between 2020 and 2021). Describing the broader study: The cohort included three men and a couple of women between 18 and 49 years of age. To estimate repertoire size and how much clonotypes are shared between individuals, the study performed deep sequencing of blood TCR repertoires from roughly five healthy adults. Libraries were prepared and TCR repertoires were sequenced by different laboratories using diverse techniques, in order to increase sequencing depth and limit assay-specific biases. Between about 0.94 and 8.9 billion PBMCs per donor were obtained by leukapheresis.

The study at large found these results: The small number of donors limited the genetic and exposure-history diversity represented. Based on pairwise subsampling, the degree of clonotype sharing among donors was expected to be affected by sequencing depth. Sampling was restricted to blood, and TCR repertoires in tissues likely differ from the TCR repertoires found in blood.

The CDR3 measures 17 amino acids from cysteine to phenylalanine. Only CDR3 DNA is held: 51 bases, read in frame from base 1. Reading the germline V gene gives CDR1 SGHRS and CDR2 YFSETQ. V ends up 2 bases short and J 4 bases short, with an unmatched junction base count of 6. Healthy HIV-negative adults with no recently reported acute infections or vaccinations were included as donors. Only Caucasian adults living in Nashville, Tennessee, USA were represented among the donors. In the unsorted samples, tens of millions of PBMCs were counted, and genomic DNA was extracted using the QIAamp DNA Blood Mini kit. Blood was collected by leukapheresis, and PBMCs were isolated by Ficoll-Histopaque density gradient centrifugation and then cryopreserved in liquid nitrogen vapor phase.

The rearranged segments are TRBV5-1 and TRBJ2-2, and 12 bases in between align with TRBD2. The clonotype comes from a woman in her thirties or forties in good health. Some clones in this sample may be carry-over from other donors' samples. Sample: PBMCs. The DNA sequence reads TGCGCCAGCAGCTTCGGTCTAGCGGGAGGGGTCACCGGGGAGCTGTTTTTT. The resulting protein is CASSFGLAGGVTGELFF.